This T cell receptor beta chain was sequenced for a study of cytomegalovirus exposure and HLA in healthy donors. Remarks on this clone: The antigen is unknown. Different DNA sequences within this sample yield the same CDR3.

General study points: A later analysis found first-cohort TCR clusters tended to co-occur in the 90 to 150 validation repertoires.

The data were produced by immunoSEQ multiplex PCR, yet TCRdb's version contains in-frame clones alone and is incomplete. The table shows 300,000 to 400,000 clones, with 75% to 90% occurring only once. There are 13 residues in the CDR3. Germline V gene sequence: CDR1 MNHEY, CDR2 SVGAGI. V was pared by 6 bases and J by 5 bases, with 2 bases of the junction left unmatched. The sequencing input was PBMCs. The receptor was isolated from a woman younger than 35 in good health and CMV-seronegative. The rearrangement joins TRBV6-5 to TRBJ2-2, with 8 bases that match TRBD1. CDR3 protein: CASSRTGTGELFF. CDR3 nucleotide sequence: TGTGCCAGCAGCCGGACAGGGACCGGGGAGCTGTTTTTT.